Below, one T cell receptor beta chain is given with its context. The sample originates from a study of blood T cell repertoires in COVID-19. Turning to the study itself: Some COVID-19 samples were acute and others convalescent; all came from the United States, Italy and Spain. T cells, B-cell-depleted T cells, or PBMCs supplied cDNA or gDNA.

Under the authors' procedure: Amplifying reference gene primers gave estimates of nucleated cell counts. Measured with immunoSEQ multiplex PCR; TCRdb has only the in-frame clones, and not every one. The D gene and trimming were derived from the DNA, and the V and J assignments and clone size from that table. The profile shows approximately 160,000 clones, about four fifths of them singletons. Trimming cost V 6 bases and J 8 bases; bases outside gene matches: 3. This CDR3 is built from 12 residues. Germline V gives CDR1 MNHEY, CDR2 SVGAGI. J is TRBJ1-1 and V is TRBV6-5; TRBD1 agrees at 10 bases. The sequence came from a man in his sixties with active or convalescent COVID-19. The sample was peripheral blood. CDR3: CASRRDRGEAFF. The CDR3 region has the DNA TGTGCCAGCAGACGGGACAGGGGCGAAGCTTTCTTT.